This TCR beta chain was recovered during a study of T cell repertoires and Cas9 in healthy adults. Study background: Characterization of SpCas9-reactive CD4 and CD8 T cells covered multi-effector potency, cytotoxicity and lineage.

Findings and caveats of the study: SpCas9-reactive effector T cells were reportedly restrained in vitro by SpCas9-reactive regulatory T cells.

Concerning this clone: Its target is not known.

The CDR3 length is 15 residues. CDR1 and CDR2 from the germline V gene are SNHLY and FYNNEI. V shed 2 bases and J 3 bases; nucleotides not matched to a gene: 4. Clones were sequenced by immunoSEQ multiplex PCR, and TCRdb holds only the in-frame ones, with some missing. Among approximately 22,000 clones listed, 85% to 95% were seen once. The clonotype was recovered from a human donor in good health. Sequenced material: CD4+ effector T cells (CD127+, CD25-, CD137-, CD154-) from PBMCs; culture status not recorded. V and J are TRBV2 and TRBJ2-7; TRBD2 matches at 10 bases. The CDR3 loop reads CASSERLAGLYEQYV. The CDR3 DNA reads TGTGCCAGCAGTGAAAGACTAGCGGGCCTCTACGAGCAGTACGTC.